The 27 T cell receptor beta chains reported below all come from one sample, sequenced in a study of CD8+ T cells in alopecia areata. Treatment specified: oral pan-JAK inhibitor, 5-10 mg twice daily. It was cDNA, reverse transcribed from extracted RNA, that served as the sequencing template. The repertoire was sequenced with immunoSEQ multiplex PCR; TCRdb's copy has only in-frame clones and lacks some. The repertoire consists of some 180,000 clones, with about 47% occurring once and the leading ten covering around 10%. Sequenced here: CD8+ T cells sorted from blood, sampled around week 52, from a patient treated with tofacitinib. All receptors derive from a human donor with alopecia areata.

This clone has only a few counts. The chain carries TRBV13 and TRBJ2-5; the match to TRBD2 covers 12 bases. From germline, CDR1 is PRHDT and CDR2 FYEKMQ (reference sequence). The CDR3 loop spans 16 amino acids. J lost 2 bases, V lost 2 bases, and 3 bases had no gene match. CDR3 nucleotides: TGTGCCAGCAGCTTACGACTAGCGGGGGCACAAGAGACCCAGTACTTC. Its protein is CASSLRLAGAQETQYF.

The chain couples TRBV30 to TRBJ2-7, with TRBD1 matching 9 bases. The CDR3 totals 17 residues. Germline values: CDR1 GTSNPN, CDR2 SVGIG (reference sequence). V trimming: 4 bases; J trimming: 1 base; junction bases outside the gene matches: 14. For the CDR3, the DNA is TGTGCCTGGACCACGGCTGTGGACAGGGGCCGGTCCTACGAGCAGTACTTC. It translates to CAWTTAVDRGRSYEQYF. Together with reference TRBV30 and TRBJ2-7, the CDR3 gives the full variable domain: SQTIHQWPATLVQPVGSPLSLECTVEGTSNPNLYWYRQAAGRGLQLLFYSVGIGQISSEVPQNLSASRPQDRQFILSSKKLLLSDSGFYLCAWTTAVDRGRSYEQYFGPGTRLTVT.

A few counts support this clone. CDR3 sequence: CSVRPQGNEKLFF. The CDR3 nucleotides are TGCAGCGTTCGGCCACAGGGTAATGAAAAACTGTTTTTT. V gene TRBV29-1 combines with J gene TRBJ1-4; D is perhaps TRBD1 (6 bases). Germline lookup yields CDR1 SQVTM and CDR2 ANQGSEA. Trimming cost V 5 bases and J 4 bases, with 11 bases left between them. This CDR3 has 13 amino acids. The full variable domain, its missing parts supplied by reference TRBV29-1 and TRBJ1-4, is SAVISQKPSRDICQRGTSLTIQCQVDSQVTMMFWYRQQPGQSLTLIATANQGSEATYESGFVIDKFPISRPNLTFSTLTVSNMSPEDSSIYLCSVRPQGNEKLFFGSGTQLSVL.

This sequence joins TRBV27 and TRBJ2-7, with 7 bases matching TRBD1. V lost 7 bases, J lost 3 bases, and 9 bases stayed unmatched. The CDR3 consists of 14 residues. Germline CDR1 and CDR2: MNHEY and SMNVEV (reference sequence). The CDR3 bases are TGTGCCAGCAACTACAGGGGTGGGAACTACGAGCAGTACTTC. Translated, it gives CASNYRGGNYEQYF.

CDR3 sequence: CASSLPPVVQQFF. In DNA, the CDR3 is TGTGCCAGCAGCTTACCGCCGGTAGTACAGCAGTTCTTC. V is TRBV7-3 and J is TRBJ2-1; D remains ambiguous. The germline V gene encodes CDR1 SGHTA and CDR2 FQGTGA. The CDR3 loop spans 13 amino acids. Trimming took 2 bases from V and 11 from J, leaving 13 bases between them.

In the case of this clone: The sample carries other DNA sequences with the same CDR3. The V and J genes are TRBV30 and TRBJ1-1; D is possibly TRBD1 (5 bases). Per germline, CDR1 GTSNPN and CDR2 SVGIG (reference sequence). The V and J ends lost 2 bases and 0 bases respectively, with 7 bases between them. The CDR3 contains 13 residues. Here the CDR3 DNA reads TGTGCCTGGAGTTTAGGGGTGAACACTGAAGCTTTCTTT. Encoded protein: CAWSLGVNTEAFF. Together with reference TRBV30 and TRBJ1-1, the CDR3 gives the full variable domain: SQTIHQWPATLVQPVGSPLSLECTVEGTSNPNLYWYRQAAGRGLQLLFYSVGIGQISSEVPQNLSASRPQDRQFILSSKKLLLSDSGFYLCAWSLGVNTEAFFGQGTRLTVV.

The CDR3 here is CAIRNPGTADNYGYTF. The CDR3 nucleotides are TGTGCCATCAGAAACCCCGGGACGGCAGATAACTATGGCTACACCTTC. The V call is TRBV10-3, the J call TRBJ1-2, with D maybe TRBD1 (5 bases). The germline V gene encodes CDR1 ENHRY and CDR2 SYGVKD. This CDR3 is 16 amino acids long. V was cut by 6 bases and J by 1 base, with 18 bases left in between.

This clone was picked up a small number of times. V is TRBV29-1 and J is TRBJ2-7, with D tentatively TRBD2 (5 bases). This CDR3 region has 12 residues. Germline V gene lookup returns CDR1 SQVTM and CDR2 ANQGSEA. Trimming removed 0 bases from V and 4 bases from J, with 7 bases in between. CDR3 coding DNA: TGCAGCGTTGAAGACCGAGGGTACGAGCAGTACTTC. Translation: CSVEDRGYEQYF.

This clone has only a few counts. This sequence joins TRBV30 and TRBJ1-6; a possible D gene is TRBD1 (6 bases). This CDR3 contains 12 residues. V lost 8 bases and J lost 5, with 10 bases in between. Germline V gene lookup returns CDR1 GTSNPN and CDR2 SVGIG (reference sequence). CDR3 protein: CARTDNNSPLHF. The CDR3 bases are TGTGCCCGGACAGACAATAATTCACCCCTCCACTTT.

This clone was counted only a few times. The J gene is TRBJ2-7, the V gene TRBV7-6, with 9 nucleotides matching TRBD1. Unmatched junction bases numbered 7, after V lost 1 base and J lost 0 bases. The germline V gene encodes CDR1 SGHVS and CDR2 FNYEAQ. The CDR3 loop spans 17 amino acids. The DNA of the CDR3 is TGTGCCAGCAGCTTAGGAGTCGGACAGGGGAGCTCCTACGAGCAGTACTTC. The encoded protein is CASSLGVGQGSSYEQYF.

Only a few counts were recorded for this clone. J is TRBJ2-6 and V is TRBV29-1; D may be TRBD1 (5 bases). The CDR3 spans 18 residues. Germline V CDR1 and CDR2: SQVTM, ANQGSEA. Trimming took off 4 bases at V and 0 bases at J, with 19 bases between the two ends. The CDR3 DNA follows: TGCAGCGTTGTTCTTAGGACAAGAAGAAACTCTGGGGCCAACGTCCTGACTTTC. Encoded protein: CSVVLRTRRNSGANVLTF.

This clone is a singleton in its sample. The chain carries TRBV5-1 and TRBJ2-7, with 7 positions matching TRBD2. CDR3 length: 15 residues. CDR1 and CDR2 from the germline V gene are SGHRS and YFSETQ. After removal of 0 bases from V and 6 bases from J, the junction contained 9 bases not matched to a gene. CDR3 bases: TGCGCCAGCAGCTTGGCGCGGGAGACTACTCGCGAGCAGTACTTC. This encodes CASSLARETTREQYF.

The J gene is TRBJ1-5, the V gene TRBV6-5, with D tentatively TRBD1 (5 bases). With 5 bases removed from V and 7 bases from J, the gap between germline ends came to 15 bases. Germline V gives CDR1 MNHEY, CDR2 SVGAGI. The CDR3 has 14 amino acids. The CDR3 coding sequence is TGTGCCAGCAGTCAAGCAGGGTTTCGACAGCCCCAGCATTTT. It specifies CASSQAGFRQPQHF.

The chain has TRBV19 and TRBJ2-5; 11 nucleotides line up with TRBD2. This CDR3 contains 15 residues. Per the germline V gene, CDR1 is LNHDA and CDR2 is SQIVND (reference sequence). V lost 6 bases and J lost 5; bases outside the gene matches: 8. CDR3 nucleotide sequence: TGTGCCAGTAGCGGACTAGCGGGCCACCTCGAGACCCAGTACTTC. Amino acid sequence: CASSGLAGHLETQYF.

This chain links TRBV4-1 with TRBJ2-2; maybe TRBD1 (6 bases). This CDR3 is built from 16 residues. V shed 0 bases and J shed 6 bases, with 14 bases lying between them. Germline CDR1 is MGHRA and CDR2 is YSYEKL. As DNA, the CDR3 is TGCGCCAGCAGCCAAGATTGGCAGGGGATATCCGGGGAGCTGTTTTTT. Encoded protein: CASSQDWQGISGELFF.

The chain employs TRBV5-1 and TRBJ2-6; tentatively, D is TRBD1 or TRBD2 (5 bases each). With 0 bases removed from V and 0 bases from J, the gap between germline ends came to 10 bases. CDR1 and CDR2 from the germline V gene are SGHRS and YFSETQ. The CDR3 covers 17 residues. CDR3 amino acids: CASSLEGRPSGANVLTF. The CDR3, as DNA: TGCGCCAGCAGCTTGGAGGGACGGCCCTCTGGGGCCAACGTCCTGACTTTC.

The rearrangement uses TRBV13 and TRBJ2-7; 7 nucleotides agree with TRBD1. The germline gives CDR1 PRHDT, CDR2 FYEKMQ (reference sequence). The CDR3 runs 15 residues. V was clipped by 5 bases and J by 5 bases; unmatched bases: 12. The CDR3 loop reads CASSPSGTESNEQYF. CDR3 in DNA: TGTGCCAGCAGCCCATCAGGGACAGAATCAAACGAGCAGTACTTC. Together with reference TRBV13 and TRBJ2-7, the CDR3 gives the full variable domain: AAGVIQSPRHLIKEKRETATLKCYPIPRHDTVYWYQQGPGQDPQFLISFYEKMQSDKGSIPDRFSAQQFSDYHSELNMSSLELGDSALYFCASSPSGTESNEQYFGPGTRLTVT.

The chain carries TRBV4-3 and TRBJ2-1, with TRBD2 identical over 15 bases. V was clipped by 4 bases and J by 2 bases; unmatched bases: 3. This CDR3 spans 17 amino acids. Germline V gene data show CDR1 as LGHNA and CDR2 as YSLEER. Here the CDR3 DNA reads TGCGCCAGCAGCCCCGGGACTAGCGGGGGGCCCTACAATGAGCAGTTCTTC. Encoded protein: CASSPGTSGGPYNEQFF.

The chain has TRBV30 and TRBJ1-1; unclear D gene. Trimming shortened V by 0 bases and J by 1 base, and 6 bases separated the two germline ends. This CDR3 is built from 13 residues. Germline V gene lookup returns CDR1 GTSNPN and CDR2 SVGIG (reference sequence). The CDR3 nucleotides read TGTGCCTGGAGTGTACTCTCGAACACTGAAGCTTTCTTT. Translated: CAWSVLSNTEAFF.

This clone was picked up many times. The V and J genes are TRBV30 and TRBJ1-2, with D possibly matching TRBD1 (5 bases). Germline V gene data show CDR1 as GTSNPN and CDR2 as SVGIG (reference sequence). Trimming left V 8 bases short and J 4 bases short, with 8 bases between. This CDR3 region has 10 residues. CDR3 in amino acids: CAGDGYGYTF. In DNA form, the CDR3 reads TGTGCCGGGGACGGCTATGGCTACACCTTC.

The chain links TRBV30 to TRBJ2-5; 9 bases align to TRBD2. The better agreement between TRBJ2-7 and the DNA end casts doubt on the J call. Germline loops: CDR1 GTSNPN, CDR2 SVGIG (reference sequence). CDR3 size: 16 residues. For the CDR3, the DNA is TGTGCCTGGAGTACGTGGTGGAGTAGCGGGGGCTACGAGCAGTACTTC. This translates into CAWSTWWSSGGYEQYF.

Only a few counts were recorded for this clone. The rearrangement uses TRBV5-1 and TRBJ2-7; D gene uncertain. The CDR3 extends over 11 amino acids. Deletions cut 1 base from V and 5 bases from J, with 4 bases between. In germline, CDR1 is SGHRS, CDR2 YFSETQ. The CDR3: CASSLTHEQYF. CDR3 DNA sequence: TGCGCCAGCAGCTTGACCCACGAGCAGTACTTC.

This clone was detected only a few times. The chain joins TRBV5-6 to TRBJ2-7; 9 nucleotides match TRBD2. V lost 1 base and J lost 2; bases outside the gene matches: 4. The CDR3 has 15 residues. The germline V gene has CDR1 SGHDT and CDR2 YYEEEE. CDR3 residues: CASSLLAGNPYEQYF. The CDR3 coding sequence is TGTGCCAGCAGCTTGCTAGCGGGGAACCCCTACGAGCAGTACTTC. The entire variable domain, with the rest obtained from reference TRBV5-6 and TRBJ2-7, is as follows: DAGVTQSPTHLIKTRGQQVTLRCSPKSGHDTVSWYQQALGQGPQFIFQYYEEEERQRGNFPDRFSGHQFPNYSSELNVNALLLGDSALYLCASSLLAGNPYEQYFGPGTRLTVT.

The V gene is TRBV30, the J gene TRBJ1-1, with a tentative D call TRBD1 (6 bases). Per the germline V gene, CDR1 is GTSNPN and CDR2 is SVGIG (reference sequence). The CDR3 is 13 residues long. V was cut by 2 bases and J by 3 bases, with 10 bases left in between. The DNA for the CDR3 is TGTGCCTGGAGTCTAACAGGGTACACTGAAGCTTTCTTT. Protein product: CAWSLTGYTEAFF.

The rearrangement joins TRBV27 to TRBJ2-7; TRBD1 aligns across 10 bases. Germline V gives CDR1 MNHEY, CDR2 SMNVEV (reference sequence). The CDR3 spans 15 residues. The trim removed 8 bases at V and 0 bases at J, leaving 7 bases unmatched. The CDR3 region is CASAGTGVSSYEQYF. In nucleotides, the CDR3 is TGTGCCAGCGCGGGGACAGGGGTCAGCTCCTACGAGCAGTACTTC.

The chain combines TRBV5-1 with TRBJ2-6; TRBD1 is a possible D gene (5 bases). Deletions cut 4 bases from V and 4 bases from J, with 12 bases between. The V gene's germline CDR1 is SGHRS and CDR2 YFSETQ. The CDR3 spans 15 residues. CDR3 amino acids: CASSPFRAGANVLTF. The DNA for the CDR3 is TGCGCCAGCAGCCCCTTCAGGGCCGGGGCCAACGTCCTGACTTTC.

This chain connects TRBV15 to TRBJ1-1; 7 nucleotides agree with TRBD1. This CDR3 is 13 amino acids long. V lost 5 bases and J lost 1; bases outside the gene matches: 1. CDR1 and CDR2 from the germline V gene are LNHNV and YYDKDF (reference sequence). In DNA, the CDR3 is TGTGCCACCAGCGGGACAGAGAACACTGAAGCTTTCTTT. This encodes CATSGTENTEAFF.